Below are 18 T cell receptor beta chains sequenced from a single sample in a study of T cell repertoires in ileal Crohn's disease. The data were produced by immunoSEQ multiplex PCR, yet TCRdb's version contains in-frame clones alone and is incomplete. The table lists 12,000 to 15,000 clones, around four fifths of them singletons. Source material: ileal tissue. The receptors shown here come from an adult with Crohn's disease.

The chain has TRBV5-6 and TRBJ2-1, with D tentatively TRBD2 (5 bases). This CDR3 comprises 13 residues. From germline, CDR1 is SGHDT and CDR2 YYEEEE. The V end was cut by 0 bases, the J end by 6 bases, with 7 bases between. The CDR3 DNA follows: TGTGCCAGCAGCTTGGTGGACTTCAATGAGCAGTTCTTC. This codes for CASSLVDFNEQFF.

Here the CDR3 DNA reads TGCGCCAGCAGCAACGAGGCCCGCACAGATACGCAGTATTTT. Its protein is CASSNEARTDTQYF. The chain couples TRBV5-1 to TRBJ2-3; D gene uncertain. The CDR3 runs 14 residues. V lost 4 bases to trimming and J lost 1 base, with 10 bases between them. Germline assignment: CDR1 SGHRS and CDR2 YFSETQ.

CDR3 amino acids: CASSLGLAGTETQYF. The CDR3 DNA follows: TGTGCCAGCAGCTTAGGACTAGCCGGGACGGAGACCCAGTACTTC. This rearrangement joins TRBV7-3 to TRBJ2-5; 8 bases align to TRBD2. The CDR3 is made up of 15 amino acids. CDR1 and CDR2 (germline): SGHTA, FQGTGA. With 2 bases clipped from V and 5 bases from J, the junction kept 7 bases outside the gene matches.

The genes are TRBV18 and TRBJ1-6; D perhaps matches TRBD1 (5 bases). The CDR3 contains 14 residues. Germline V gene sequence: CDR1 KGHSH, CDR2 LQKENI. V lost 5 bases to trimming and J lost 6 bases, with 11 bases between them. CDR3 in amino acids: CASSIRGGNSPLHF. CDR3 nucleotides: TGTGCCAGCTCAATAAGGGGCGGTAATTCACCCCTCCACTTT.

The V and J genes are TRBV20-1 and TRBJ1-1, with D tentatively TRBD1 (6 bases). The CDR3 is made up of 11 amino acids. Deletions cut 7 bases from V and 9 bases from J, with 15 bases between. Per the germline V gene, CDR1 is DFQATT and CDR2 is SNEGSKA (reference sequence). CDR3 in DNA: TGCAGTGGGGAACTACAGGGCCAAGCTTTCTTT. Its protein product is CSGELQGQAFF.

The CDR3 reads CASSPGGGSYEQYF. In DNA, the CDR3 is TGTGCCAGCAGCCCCGGCGGGGGTTCATACGAGCAGTACTTC. The chain links TRBV7-9 to TRBJ2-7, with 7 positions matching TRBD2. V lost 5 bases, J lost 4 bases, and 8 bases stayed unmatched. CDR1 is SEHNR and CDR2 is FQNEAQ in the germline V gene (reference sequence). This CDR3 contains 14 residues.

This clone was recorded once. The genes are TRBV6-1 and TRBJ1-2; TRBD1 matches 8 bases. CDR1 and CDR2 (germline): MNHNS, SASEGT. Unmatched junction bases numbered 9, after V lost 9 bases and J lost 6 bases. This CDR3 is built from 13 residues. This chain's CDR3 is CASMDRAKNGYTF. DNA for the CDR3: TGTGCCAGTATGGACAGGGCTAAGAATGGCTACACCTTC.

V gene TRBV6-6 combines with J gene TRBJ2-3; a weak D match, TRBD2 (6 bases). The CDR3 spans 13 residues. Trimming pared 3 bases from V and 8 bases from J, leaving 12 bases between. Germline V gives CDR1 MNHNY, CDR2 SVGAGI (reference sequence). This CDR3 reads CASSYGMGGTQYF. CDR3 sequence (DNA): TGTGCCAGCAGTTATGGGATGGGGGGTACGCAGTATTTT.

This clone was detected only a few times. The chain uses TRBV7-3 and TRBJ2-1; D uncertain. The CDR3 spans 14 residues. V lost 5 bases and J 7 bases, leaving 15 bases between the germline ends. Germline CDR1 and CDR2: SGHTA and FQGTGA. CDR3 sequence reads: CASSPETLRNEQFF. The CDR3 DNA reads as TGTGCCAGCAGCCCCGAGACCCTGCGGAATGAGCAGTTCTTC.

This clone was observed a few times. The J gene is TRBJ1-2, the V gene TRBV18; D is unresolved. Trimming cost V 3 bases and J 4 bases, with 9 bases left between them. Germline assignment: CDR1 KGHSH and CDR2 LQKENI. CDR3 length: 13 residues. Here the CDR3 reads CASSPSRGYGYTF. The CDR3 region has the DNA TGTGCCAGCTCACCCTCCCGGGGCTATGGCTACACCTTC.

V usage is TRBV4-1 and J usage is TRBJ2-3, with 8 bases matching TRBD2. This CDR3 is 15 amino acids long. The V and J ends lost 4 bases and 6 bases, in that order; junction bases with no gene match: 9. Germline lookup yields CDR1 MGHRA and CDR2 YSYEKL. The CDR3 DNA sequence: TGCGCCAGCAGCCGCCTCGGACTAGCCGGGGATACGCAGTATTTT. Translating gives CASSRLGLAGDTQYF.

V and J are TRBV5-6 and TRBJ1-2; D remains ambiguous. Between the trimmed V and J ends, which lost 3 bases and 0 bases, there was a span of 9 bases. Germline values: CDR1 SGHDT, CDR2 YYEEEE. CDR3 size: 14 residues. CDR3 amino acids: CASSSVTTNYGYTF. The DNA for the CDR3 is TGTGCCAGCAGCTCCGTTACAACTAACTATGGCTACACCTTC.

The chain has TRBV25-1 and TRBJ2-7; no firm D call. CDR3 length: 12 amino acids. Trimming removed 3 bases from V and 1 base from J, with 4 bases in between. Germline V lookup: CDR1 MGHDK, CDR2 SYGVNS. The CDR3 coding sequence is TGTGCCAGCAGTGACCCTTCCTACGAGCAGTACTTC. Its protein is CASSDPSYEQYF.

CDR3 in DNA: TGCGCCAGTTTGATGGACAGGGGGGCCTACGAGCAGTACTTC. This gives the protein CASLMDRGAYEQYF. This chain links TRBV10-2 with TRBJ2-7; 10 bases agree with TRBD1. With 9 bases clipped from V and 2 bases from J, the junction kept 7 bases outside the gene matches. This CDR3 contains 14 residues. Germline CDR1 is WSHSY and CDR2 is SAAADI.

The gene calls are TRBV19 and TRBJ2-5; possibly TRBD1 for D (5 bases). CDR1 LNHDA and CDR2 SQIVND come from the germline V gene (reference sequence). Trimming pared 7 bases from V and 2 bases from J, leaving 8 bases between. The CDR3 totals 12 residues. As DNA, the CDR3 is TGTGCCAGTATGAACAGGCAAGAGACCCAGTACTTC. Its protein product is CASMNRQETQYF.

The genes are TRBV15 and TRBJ1-1; D unclear. The V and J ends lost 0 bases and 4 bases respectively, with 18 bases between them. The CDR3 is 17 amino acids. The germline V gene encodes CDR1 LNHNV and CDR2 YYDKDF (reference sequence). The CDR3 DNA follows: TGTGCCACCAGCAGAGACCTACGACAAGGTATGGGCACTGAAGCTTTCTTT. As protein: CATSRDLRQGMGTEAFF.

The chain links TRBV5-6 to TRBJ2-1; perhaps TRBD1 as D (6 bases). Trimming removed 2 bases at V and 1 base at J, with 10 bases between. CDR1 and CDR2 (germline): SGHDT, YYEEEE. The CDR3 runs 15 residues. CDR3 protein: CASSFWGLSYNEQFF. The DNA of the CDR3 is TGTGCCAGCAGCTTCTGGGGGCTATCCTACAATGAGCAGTTCTTC.

This clone has a handful of counts. The chain is built from TRBV6-4 and TRBJ2-3; 10 bases are shared with TRBD2. After removal of 3 bases from V and 4 bases from J, the junction contained 1 base not matched to a gene. The CDR3 consists of 14 residues. Germline CDR1 MRHNA, CDR2 SNTAGT. CDR3 protein: CASSETSGPDTQYF. The CDR3 bases are TGTGCCAGCAGTGAGACTAGCGGGCCAGATACGCAGTATTTT.